Presented here are 5 T cell receptor beta chains from one specimen sequenced in a study of blood T cell repertoires in COVID-19. The method was immunoSEQ multiplex PCR; TCRdb's version includes in-frame clones alone and lacks a portion of them. The sample holds roughly 150,000 clones, 82% seen once. Sequencing input: peripheral blood. All receptors derive from a human donor with acute or convalescent COVID-19. The donor label of this sample is uncertain.

The chain employs TRBV4-1 and TRBJ1-1; 7 nucleotides align to TRBD1. Germline CDR1 is MGHRA and CDR2 is YSYEKL. The CDR3 is 16 residues long. Losses at the gene ends were 1 base for V and 5 bases for J; bases not matched to a gene: 10. This chain's CDR3 is CASSQGKNRGRTEAFF. The CDR3 bases are TGCGCCAGCAGCCAAGGAAAAAACAGGGGAAGGACTGAAGCTTTCTTT.

This clone appeared a single time. This chain links TRBV3-1 (or the pseudogene TRBV3-2) with TRBJ2-7, with D unresolved. V lost 1 base, J lost 3 bases, and 7 bases lay in between. This CDR3 contains 13 residues. Germline assignment: CDR1 LGHDT and CDR2 YNNKEL (reference sequence). The CDR3 DNA is TGTGCCAGCAGCCAAGGTTCAATCTACGAGCAGTACTTC. Residues: CASSQGSIYEQYF.

V is TRBV6-2 or TRBV6-3 and J is TRBJ2-1; 9 bases are shared with TRBD2. V lost 4 bases to trimming and J lost 9 bases; unmatched junction nucleotides: 10. The CDR3 consists of 15 residues. Germline values: CDR1 MNHEY, CDR2 SVGEGT. CDR3 region: CASSLGTSWGSEQFF. The CDR3 DNA reads TGTGCCAGCAGTTTGGGGACTAGCTGGGGTAGTGAGCAGTTCTTC.

The V gene is TRBV3-1 (or the pseudogene TRBV3-2), the J gene TRBJ1-1; D ambiguous. With 3 bases removed from V and 7 bases from J, the gap between germline ends came to 12 bases. Per the germline V gene, CDR1 is LGHDT and CDR2 is YNNKEL (reference sequence). The CDR3 length is 13 residues. CDR3 loop: CASSHTFRGEAFF. The CDR3 region has the DNA TGTGCCAGCAGCCATACTTTTCGGGGTGAAGCTTTCTTT.

The table lists this clone with a count of one. This chain uses TRBV30 with TRBJ1-2; 7 nucleotides line up with TRBD1. The germline V gene encodes CDR1 GTSNPN and CDR2 SVGIG (reference sequence). The CDR3 has 14 residues. Losses at the gene ends were 6 bases for V and 4 bases for J; bases not matched to a gene: 11. CDR3 nucleotides: TGTGCCTGCCCCAAACAGGGGAAATTCTATGGCTACACCTTC. This translates into CACPKQGKFYGYTF.